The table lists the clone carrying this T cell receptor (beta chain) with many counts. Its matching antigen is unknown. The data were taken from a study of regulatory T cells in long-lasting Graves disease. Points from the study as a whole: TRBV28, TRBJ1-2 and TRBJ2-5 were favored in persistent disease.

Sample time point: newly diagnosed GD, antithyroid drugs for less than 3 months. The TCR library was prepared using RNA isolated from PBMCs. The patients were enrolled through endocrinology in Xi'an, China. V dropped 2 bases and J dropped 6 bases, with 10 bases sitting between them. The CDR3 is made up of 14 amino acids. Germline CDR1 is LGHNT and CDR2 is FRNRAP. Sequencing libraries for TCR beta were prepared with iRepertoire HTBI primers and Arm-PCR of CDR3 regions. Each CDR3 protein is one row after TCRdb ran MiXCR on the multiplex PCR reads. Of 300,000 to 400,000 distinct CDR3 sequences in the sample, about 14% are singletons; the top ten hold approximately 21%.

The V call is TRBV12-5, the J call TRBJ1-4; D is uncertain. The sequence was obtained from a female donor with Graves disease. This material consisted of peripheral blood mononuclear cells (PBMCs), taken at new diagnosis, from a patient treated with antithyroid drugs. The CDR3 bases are TGTGCTAGTGGTTTGTTAGGCATTGATGAAAAACTGTTTTTT. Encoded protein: CASGLLGIDEKLFF.